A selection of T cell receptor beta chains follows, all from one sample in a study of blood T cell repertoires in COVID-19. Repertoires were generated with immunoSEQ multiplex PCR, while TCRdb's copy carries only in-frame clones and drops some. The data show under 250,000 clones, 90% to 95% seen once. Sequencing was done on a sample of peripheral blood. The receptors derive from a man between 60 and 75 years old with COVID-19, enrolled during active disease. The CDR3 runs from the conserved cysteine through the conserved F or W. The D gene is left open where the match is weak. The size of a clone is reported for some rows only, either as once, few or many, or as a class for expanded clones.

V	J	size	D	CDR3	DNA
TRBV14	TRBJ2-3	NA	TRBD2	CASSQGWLAGGPTDTQYF	TGTGCCAGCAGCCAAGGGTGGCTAGCGGGGGGCCCCACAGATACGCAGTATTTT
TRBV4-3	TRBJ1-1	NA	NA	CASSQDLRGEGTEAFF	TGCGCCAGCAGCCAAGATCTCCGGGGAGAAGGCACTGAAGCTTTCTTT
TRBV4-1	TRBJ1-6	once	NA	CASSLDKSNSPLHF	TGCGCCAGCAGCCTGGACAAGAGTAATTCACCCCTCCACTTT
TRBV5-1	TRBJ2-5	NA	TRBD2	CASSLGGGSGFETQYF	TGCGCCAGCAGCTTGGGTGGCGGGAGCGGGTTTGAGACCCAGTACTTC
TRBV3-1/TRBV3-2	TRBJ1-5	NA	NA	CASSRIQGLGQPQHF	TGTGCCAGCAGTCGCATCCAGGGTCTTGGGCAGCCCCAGCATTTT
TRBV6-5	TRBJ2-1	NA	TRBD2	CASREAGVGHNEQFF	TGTGCCAGTCGGGAAGCGGGAGTGGGTCACAATGAGCAGTTCTTC
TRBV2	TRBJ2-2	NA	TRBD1	CASTGQGSTGELFF	TGTGCCAGCACCGGACAGGGGAGCACCGGGGAGCTGTTTTTT
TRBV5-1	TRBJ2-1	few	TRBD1	CASSLFTGGINNEQFF	TGCGCCAGCAGCTTGTTCACAGGGGGTATCAACAATGAGCAGTTCTTC
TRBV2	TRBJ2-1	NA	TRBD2	CASSLLAAGNEQFF	TGTGCCAGCAGTCTCCTAGCGGCGGGGAATGAGCAGTTCTTC
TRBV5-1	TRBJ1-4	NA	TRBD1	CASSVGRGQGRNEKLFF	TGCGCCAGCAGCGTTGGTCGGGGACAGGGCCGTAATGAAAAACTGTTTTTT
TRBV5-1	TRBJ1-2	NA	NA	CASSFGGSNYGYTF	TGCGCCAGCAGCTTCGGGGGATCCAACTATGGCTACACCTTC
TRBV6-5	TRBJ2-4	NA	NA	CASSYRARDENIQYF	TGTGCCAGCAGCTACCGGGCACGGGATGAAAACATTCAGTACTTC
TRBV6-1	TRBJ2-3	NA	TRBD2	CASSERRLAGGMLGTDTQYF	TGTGCCAGCAGTGAAAGGCGACTAGCGGGAGGTATGTTAGGCACAGATACGCAGTATTTT
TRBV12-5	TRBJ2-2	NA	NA	CASGLWEKTGAPGELFF	TGTGCTAGTGGTTTGTGGGAGAAGACAGGAGCCCCCGGGGAGCTGTTTTTT
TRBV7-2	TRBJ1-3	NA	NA	CASSPPSGNSGNTIYF	TGTGCCAGCAGCCCACCTTCCGGTAACTCTGGAAACACCATATATTTT
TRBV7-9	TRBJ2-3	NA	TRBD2	CASSARTSGITTDTQYF	TGTGCCAGCAGCGCCAGGACTAGCGGGATAACCACAGATACGCAGTATTTT
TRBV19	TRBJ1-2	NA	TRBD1	CASSSRDRASYTF	TGTGCCAGTAGTAGCCGGGACAGGGCGAGCTACACCTTC
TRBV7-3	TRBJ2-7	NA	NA	CASSLMGGSYEQYF	TGTGCCAGCAGCTTAATGGGGGGATCCTACGAGCAGTACTTC
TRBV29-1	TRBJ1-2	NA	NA	CSVPTGINYGYTF	TGCAGCGTTCCTACAGGGATTAACTATGGCTACACCTTC
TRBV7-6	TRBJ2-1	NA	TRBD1	CASSDQGAWVWGGQFF	TGTGCCAGCAGCGACCAGGGGGCCTGGGTCTGGGGAGGACAGTTCTTC
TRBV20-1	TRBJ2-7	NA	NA	CSASEKRTSLSYEQYF	TGCAGTGCGAGTGAAAAAAGGACTTCCCTCTCCTACGAGCAGTACTTC
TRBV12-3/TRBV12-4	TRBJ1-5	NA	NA	CASRVTGSQPQHF	TGTGCCAGCAGGGTCACAGGGAGTCAGCCCCAGCATTTT